Below, 7 T cell receptor beta chains from the same sample are listed, as sequenced in a study of cytomegalovirus exposure and HLA in healthy donors. Primers for the PCR totalled 60 Vbeta and 13 Jbeta. Clones were read by immunoSEQ multiplex PCR, and TCRdb kept only the in-frame ones, dropping some. The sample shows about 150,000 clones, 80% of them seen only once. Material for sequencing was PBMCs. These receptors were taken from a middle-aged woman in good health and CMV-seropositive.

The chain joins TRBV27 to TRBJ1-2; maybe TRBD1 (5 bases). The CDR3 has 13 amino acids. The germline gives CDR1 MNHEY, CDR2 SMNVEV (reference sequence). V lost 8 bases and J lost 8, with 18 bases in between. The DNA for the CDR3 is TGTGCCAGCCGGGGGGAGGGGATGGAGGGCTACACCTTC. This codes for CASRGEGMEGYTF.

The chain joins TRBV7-9 to TRBJ2-2; 8 bases fit TRBD1. Trimming removed 5 bases from V and 4 bases from J; junction bases left unmatched: 3. The CDR3 runs to 14 residues. Germline V CDR1 and CDR2: SEHNR, FQNEAQ (reference sequence). CDR3 region: CASSPTGVTGELFF. The CDR3 coding sequence is TGTGCCAGCAGCCCGACAGGGGTCACCGGGGAGCTGTTTTTT.

The chain combines TRBV18 with TRBJ1-5, with 8 positions matching TRBD1. J was trimmed by 3 bases and V by 3 bases; bases with no gene match: 13. Germline V gives CDR1 KGHSH, CDR2 LQKENI. This CDR3 has 18 residues. CDR3 DNA sequence: TGTGCCAGCTCACCTCTCCCCCAGGGGGCGGTTGACAATCAGCCCCAGCATTTT. This gives the protein CASSPLPQGAVDNQPQHF.

The rearrangement links TRBV19 to TRBJ1-5, with D possibly TRBD1 on 5 matching bases. V lost 8 bases to trimming and J lost 6 bases, with 29 bases between them. CDR1 and CDR2 (germline): LNHDA, SQIVND (reference sequence). The CDR3 loop spans 18 amino acids. CDR3: CASAGGTALLGLSQPQHF. CDR3 sequence (DNA): TGTGCCAGTGCCGGAGGGACTGCTCTCTTGGGCCTGAGTCAGCCCCAGCATTTT.

The chain links TRBV15 to TRBJ2-7, with 8 bases that match TRBD1. J lost 3 bases, V lost 5 bases, and 21 bases had no gene match. Looked up from germline, CDR1 is LNHNV and CDR2 is YYDKDF (reference sequence). The CDR3 length is 19 residues. The CDR3 DNA is TGTGCCACCAGCTTTCGGACAGGGAAGATGGTCGGGTTTGGCTACGAGCAGTACTTC. It encodes CATSFRTGKMVGFGYEQYF.

J is TRBJ2-2 and V is TRBV7-8; a possible D gene is TRBD2 (5 bases). V lost 3 bases, J lost 3 bases, and 14 bases lay in between. Germline CDR1 is SGHVS and CDR2 is FQNEAQ. This CDR3 has 16 amino acids. DNA of the CDR3: TGTGCCAGCAGCTTCCTAGCCCCACTAGACACCGGGGAGCTGTTTTTT. Protein: CASSFLAPLDTGELFF.

This chain joins TRBV9 and TRBJ2-5, with TRBD2 as a possible D gene (5 bases). The germline gives CDR1 SGDLS, CDR2 YYNGEE. This CDR3 has 15 amino acids. With 0 bases removed from V and 2 bases from J, the gap between germline ends came to 11 bases. The chain's CDR3 is CASSVVWGVQETQYF. The CDR3, as DNA: TGTGCCAGCAGCGTAGTCTGGGGAGTGCAAGAGACCCAGTACTTC. Based on the CDR3 plus reference TRBV9 and TRBJ2-5, the full variable domain is DSGVTQTPKHLITATGQRVTLRCSPRSGDLSVYWYQQSLDQGLQFLIQYYNGEERAKGNILERFSAQQFPDLHSELNLSSLELGDSALYFCASSVVWGVQETQYFGPGTRLLVL.